This entry features one TCR beta chain sequence. Its specificity is unknown. Distinct nucleotide sequences in the sample also encode this CDR3. The CDR3 consists of 12 residues. Trimming pared 0 bases from V and 3 bases from J, leaving 4 bases between. The germline V gene has CDR1 SGDLS and CDR2 YYNGEE. The data originate from a study of CD8+ T cells in alopecia areata. Treatment here: oral pan-JAK inhibitor, 5-10 mg twice daily. Alopecia areata patients had lesional scalp punch biopsies and peripheral blood taken from them. PBMCs yielded sorted CD4+ and CD8+ T cells. Findings and caveats of the study: Scalp clonality dropped significantly under tofacitinib, as did expanded CD8+ top-100 clones. Affected lesional scalp, above all in alopecia totalis/universalis, was more clonal than normal scalp.

Reverse transcription of extracted RNA yielded cDNA, which provided the sequencing template. The repertoire was sequenced with immunoSEQ multiplex PCR; TCRdb's copy has only in-frame clones and lacks some. The top ten clones hold about 12% of a sample with around 140,000 clones, approximately 86% of them seen once. The sample here was CD8+ T cells sorted from blood, taken at week 4, from a patient treated with tofacitinib. The V and J genes are TRBV9 and TRBJ2-7; D unclear. The TCR originated in a human donor with alopecia areata. The CDR3 loop reads CASSVEGYEQYF. Written as DNA, the CDR3 is TGTGCCAGCAGCGTAGAAGGCTACGAGCAGTACTTC.